This T cell receptor beta chain appears in the sequencing data of a study of T cell changes during pregnancy in multiple sclerosis. Germline V gene lookup returns CDR1 SGHVS and CDR2 FNYEAQ. The CDR3 runs to 15 residues. V was pared by 1 base and J by 0 bases, with 10 bases between. Repertoires were generated with immunoSEQ multiplex PCR, while TCRdb's copy carries only in-frame clones and drops some. The table has 90,000 or so clones, roughly nine tenths seen once. Sequenced here: peripheral blood, sampled in the first trimester of pregnancy. The rearrangement joins TRBV7-6 to TRBJ2-7; D not certain. The clonotype was recovered from a female donor with multiple sclerosis, enrolled in a pregnancy study. CDR3 sequence reads: CASSLEQPASYEQYF. In nucleotides, the CDR3 is TGTGCCAGCAGCTTAGAACAGCCTGCCTCCTACGAGCAGTACTTC.